These T cell receptor beta chains were read from a single sample in a study of blood T cell repertoires in COVID-19. The repertoire was sequenced with immunoSEQ multiplex PCR; TCRdb's copy has only in-frame clones and lacks some. The data contain about 200,000 clones, approximately 86% of them singletons. What was sequenced was PBMCs or T cells enriched from blood (not recorded which). These TCRs come from a woman aged 25 to 39 who had recovered from COVID-19. The conserved cysteine and the conserved F or W are not part of the CDR3 here. The order of the fields is V gene, J gene, CDR3 protein.

TRBV5-6	TRBJ2-1	ASSPGTVYNEQF
TRBV7-3	TRBJ1-2	ASSSRYGRQANGGYT
TRBV19	TRBJ1-2	ASSILHQVT
TRBV6-6	TRBJ2-7	ASSSSTGNYEQY
TRBV18	TRBJ1-4	ASSTNDADRGLREKLF
TRBV5-5	TRBJ1-5	ASSLRTGEDQPQH
TRBV19	TRBJ2-7	ASSSSGQSSEQY
TRBV7-3	TRBJ2-2	ASSLASTGELF
TRBV6-5	TRBJ1-5	ASSSDRSNQPQH
TRBV4-3	TRBJ2-3	ASSQYGLAGGRGDTQY
TRBV28	TRBJ2-1	ASSFGWTGLSSYNEQF
TRBV7-6	TRBJ2-2	ASSDRGRDTGELF
TRBV2	TRBJ2-1	ASSDLGGVGTLVSSYNEQF
TRBV4-1	TRBJ2-5	ASSPDYEVTQY
TRBV6-5	TRBJ1-1	ASRGRGRYTEAF
TRBV30	TRBJ2-7	AWSTGTVSYEQY
TRBV12-3/TRBV12-4	TRBJ1-1	ASSPYTAEAF
TRBV19	TRBJ2-1	ASRRTGVGNEQF
TRBV12-3/TRBV12-4	TRBJ2-7	ASTNGQRYEQY
TRBV24-1	TRBJ2-5	ATRLEVRETQY
TRBV28	TRBJ1-6	ASSETGPYNSPLH
TRBV18	TRBJ1-3	ASSPRGQAGNTIY
TRBV6-2/TRBV6-3	TRBJ1-2	ASSFRVTYGYT
TRBV20-1	TRBJ2-5	SARPEETQY
TRBV11-2	TRBJ2-5	ASTVEAPTPQETQY
TRBV6-2/TRBV6-3	TRBJ2-7	ASSYTGGSYEQY
TRBV5-5	TRBJ2-7	ASSLGTGIGSYEQY
TRBV7-2	TRBJ1-2	ASSLTTGGNYGYT
TRBV9	TRBJ2-3	ASTPGLAFRRDTQY
TRBV6-5	TRBJ1-2	ASSYETGAARRYT
TRBV7-8	TRBJ1-6	ASSPGFPLH